These 18 T cell receptor beta chains were sequenced from one sample in a study of cytomegalovirus exposure and HLA in healthy donors. Researchers ran the PCR with 60 Vbeta and 13 Jbeta primers. Generated by immunoSEQ multiplex PCR, the TCRdb table keeps only in-frame clones and is missing some. The sample totals about 74,000 clones. The sequencing input was PBMCs. Receptor source: a female donor in good health and CMV-seropositive.

The chain uses TRBV4-3 and TRBJ2-2; D uncertain. The CDR3 covers 15 residues. Germline-derived CDR1 and CDR2 are LGHNA and YSLEER. Trimming pared 0 bases from V and 8 bases from J, leaving 13 bases between. Here the CDR3 reads CASSQDPGMTGELFF. The CDR3 nucleotides read TGCGCCAGCAGCCAAGATCCAGGAATGACAGGGGAGCTGTTTTTT.

In nucleotides, the CDR3 is TGTGCCTGGAGGGGGGCCCTTAGTGGCTCGGTTGGCTACACCTTC. Its translation: CAWRGALSGSVGYTF. The J gene is TRBJ1-2, the V gene TRBV30; TRBD1 is a possible D gene (6 bases). CDR1 GTSNPN and CDR2 SVGIG come from the germline V gene (reference sequence). The CDR3 sequence is 15 residues long. Trimming removed 3 bases from V and 7 bases from J, with 21 bases in between.

The rearrangement joins TRBV18 to TRBJ2-3; 7 bases map to TRBD2. There are 17 residues in the CDR3. V was clipped by 2 bases and J by 2 bases; unmatched bases: 10. Germline-derived CDR1 and CDR2 are KGHSH and LQKENI. The CDR3 nucleotides are TGTGCCAGCTCACCAGCCTCTAGCGGCTTATTCACAGATACGCAGTATTTT. This codes for CASSPASSGLFTDTQYF. The full variable domain, its missing parts supplied by reference TRBV18 and TRBJ2-3, is NAGVMQNPRHLVRRRGQEARLRCSPMKGHSHVYWYRQLPEEGLKFMVYLQKENIIDESGMPKERFSAEFPKEGPSILRIQQVVRGDSAAYFCASSPASSGLFTDTQYFGPGTRLTVL.

The V and J genes are TRBV5-8 and TRBJ2-1; a weak D match, TRBD2 (7 bases). Germline CDR1 and CDR2: SGHTS and YDEGEE. Trimming stripped 4 bases from V and 9 bases from J, with 23 bases between. The CDR3 covers 16 residues. The CDR3 reads CASSLPSRGGGVEQFF. In DNA form, the CDR3 reads TGTGCCAGCAGCCTCCCTTCGAGGGGAGGGGGTGTTGAGCAGTTCTTC.

V usage is TRBV13 and J usage is TRBJ1-3; D unclear. With 5 bases removed from V and 4 bases from J, the gap between germline ends came to 18 bases. This CDR3 is 16 amino acids long. Germline V gives CDR1 PRHDT, CDR2 FYEKMQ (reference sequence). The CDR3 DNA reads as TGTGCCAGCAGCGAGGCCGGGAGGGCAAGCGGAAACACCATATATTTT. Encoded protein: CASSEAGRASGNTIYF.

The chain uses TRBV18 and TRBJ1-2, with D perhaps TRBD1 (5 bases). With 2 bases removed from V and 8 bases from J, the gap between germline ends came to 12 bases. Germline loops: CDR1 KGHSH, CDR2 LQKENI. The CDR3 sequence is 13 residues long. The CDR3 is CASSPIGAVGYTF. The CDR3 coding sequence is TGTGCCAGCTCACCAATAGGGGCCGTAGGCTACACCTTC.

V and J are TRBV11-3 and TRBJ2-1, with 12 positions matching TRBD2. The CDR3 extends over 14 amino acids. Germline V gene sequence: CDR1 SGHNT, CDR2 YENEEA. V lost 8 bases to trimming and J lost 8 bases; unmatched junction nucleotides: 7. CDR3 coding DNA: TGTGCCAGCTCGACTAGCGGGAGTTTTGATGAGCAGTTCTTC. This codes for CASSTSGSFDEQFF. Full variable domain (remainder filled in from reference TRBV11-3 and TRBJ2-1): EAGVVQSPRYKIIEKKQPVAFWCNPISGHNTLYWYLQNLGQGPELLIRYENEEAVDDSQLPKDRFSAERLKGVDSTLKIQPAELGDSAVYLCASSTSGSFDEQFFGPGTRLTVL.

The chain uses TRBV29-1 and TRBJ1-1; maybe TRBD1 (6 bases). The CDR3 totals 12 residues. CDR1 SQVTM and CDR2 ANQGSEA come from the germline V gene. The V end lost 4 bases, the J end lost 1 base, and 7 bases lay between the germline ends. The DNA of the CDR3 is TGCAGCGTTGTGGGGGCGAACACTGAAGCTTTCTTT. This encodes CSVVGANTEAFF.

The chain recombines TRBV28 with TRBJ2-3; 10 positions agree with TRBD2. Trimming cost V 6 bases and J 3 bases; bases outside gene matches: 6. The germline CDR1 and CDR2 sequences are MDHEN and SYDVKM. The CDR3 spans 15 residues. CDR3: CASRSSGRETDTQYF. For the CDR3, the DNA is TGTGCCAGCAGATCGAGCGGGAGGGAGACAGATACGCAGTATTTT. The full variable domain, with the rest looked up from reference TRBV28 and TRBJ2-3, is DVKVTQSSRYLVKRTGEKVFLECVQDMDHENMFWYRQDPGLGLRLIYFSYDVKMKEKGDIPEGYSVSREKKERFSLILESASTNQTSMYLCASRSSGRETDTQYFGPGTRLTVL.

The chain uses TRBV5-8 and TRBJ1-4; 7 nucleotides align to TRBD1. Germline V gene sequence: CDR1 SGHTS, CDR2 YDEGEE. After removal of 0 bases from V and 8 bases from J, the junction contained 7 bases not matched to a gene. This CDR3 contains 15 residues. Here the CDR3 DNA reads TGTGCCAGCAGCTTGGAAGGGCACAGGGGAGAAAAACTGTTTTTT. Amino acids: CASSLEGHRGEKLFF.

This chain links TRBV13 with TRBJ2-7; TRBD1 matches at 7 bases. Germline V gene lookup returns CDR1 PRHDT and CDR2 FYEKMQ (reference sequence). V was clipped by 4 bases and J by 5 bases; unmatched bases: 8. The CDR3 has 14 residues. As DNA, the CDR3 is TGTGCCAGCAGCTATAACAGGGGCCACAACGAGCAGTACTTC. Protein: CASSYNRGHNEQYF. Combining the CDR3 with reference TRBV13 and TRBJ2-7 gives the whole variable domain AAGVIQSPRHLIKEKRETATLKCYPIPRHDTVYWYQQGPGQDPQFLISFYEKMQSDKGSIPDRFSAQQFSDYHSELNMSSLELGDSALYFCASSYNRGHNEQYFGPGTRLTVT.

The chain joins TRBV9 to TRBJ2-3; 8 nucleotides line up with TRBD2. Trimming cost V 0 bases and J 4 bases; bases outside gene matches: 4. The V gene's germline CDR1 is SGDLS and CDR2 YYNGEE. The CDR3 extends over 15 amino acids. Written as DNA, the CDR3 is TGTGCCAGCAGCGTAGCAGCGGGAGTGGCAGATACGCAGTATTTT. This translates into CASSVAAGVADTQYF. The full variable domain, rest sourced from reference TRBV9 and TRBJ2-3, is DSGVTQTPKHLITATGQRVTLRCSPRSGDLSVYWYQQSLDQGLQFLIQYYNGEERAKGNILERFSAQQFPDLHSELNLSSLELGDSALYFCASSVAAGVADTQYFGPGTRLTVL.

This chain connects TRBV6-5 to TRBJ2-1, with 10 positions matching TRBD2. V gave up 5 bases and J gave up 5 bases; unmatched junction bases: 6. CDR3 length: 15 amino acids. Germline-derived CDR1 and CDR2 are MNHEY and SVGAGI. CDR3 coding DNA: TGTGCCAGCAGTCCCCTAGCGGGGGCCAACAATGAGCAGTTCTTC. Amino acids: CASSPLAGANNEQFF.

The chain uses TRBV4-2 and TRBJ1-1; D possibly corresponds to TRBD1 (5 bases). The germline V gene has CDR1 LGHNA and CDR2 YNFKEQ. Trimming cost V 3 bases and J 4 bases, with 15 bases left between them. CDR3 length: 15 amino acids. The chain's CDR3 is CASSQIKEGSTEAFF. Written as DNA, the CDR3 is TGTGCCAGCAGCCAGATTAAGGAGGGGAGCACTGAAGCTTTCTTT.

The gene calls are TRBV18 and TRBJ2-7; a possible D gene is TRBD1 (6 bases). The CDR3 loop spans 13 amino acids. The V and J ends lost 6 bases and 5 bases respectively, with 14 bases between them. Germline lookup yields CDR1 KGHSH and CDR2 LQKENI. CDR3 amino acids: CASSPTGLNEQYF. DNA of the CDR3: TGTGCCAGCTCCCCGACAGGTCTCAACGAGCAGTACTTC.

This sequence joins TRBV5-6 and TRBJ2-7, with a tentative D call TRBD1 (5 bases). The CDR3 loop spans 14 amino acids. Per germline, CDR1 SGHDT and CDR2 YYEEEE. Trimming stripped 0 bases from V and 4 bases from J, with 11 bases between. In DNA form, the CDR3 reads TGTGCCAGCAGCTTGGACGTCAGGGATTACGAGCAGTACTTC. This encodes CASSLDVRDYEQYF.

For the CDR3, the DNA is TGTGCCAGCAGTGAACGGGAGGAATACCTGGACGAGCAGTACTTC. Amino acids: CASSEREEYLDEQYF. The V gene is TRBV6-1, the J gene TRBJ2-7; TRBD2 matches at 7 bases. This CDR3 is 15 amino acids long. The germline V gene encodes CDR1 MNHNS and CDR2 SASEGT. Trimming took 2 bases from V and 5 from J; bases not matched to a gene: 9.

This rearrangement joins TRBV7-2 to TRBJ2-7, with a weak D call TRBD2 (5 bases). Germline lookup yields CDR1 SGHTA and CDR2 FQGNSA. Deletions cut 0 bases from V and 1 base from J, with 10 bases between. CDR3 length equals 15 residues. The CDR3 here is CASSLASDWSYEQYF. In DNA, the CDR3 is TGTGCCAGCAGCTTAGCCTCGGACTGGTCCTACGAGCAGTACTTC.